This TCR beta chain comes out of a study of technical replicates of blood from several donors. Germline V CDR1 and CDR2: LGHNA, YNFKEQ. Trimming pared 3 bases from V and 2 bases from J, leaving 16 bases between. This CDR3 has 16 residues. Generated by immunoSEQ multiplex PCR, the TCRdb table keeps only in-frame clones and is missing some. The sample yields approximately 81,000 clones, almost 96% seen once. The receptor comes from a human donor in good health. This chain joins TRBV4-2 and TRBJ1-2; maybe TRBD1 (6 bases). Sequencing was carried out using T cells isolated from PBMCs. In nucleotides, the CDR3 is TGTGCCAGCAGCCAGAGGGCAGGGGCCTTGAACTATGGCTACACCTTC. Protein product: CASSQRAGALNYGYTF.